Below, 2 T cell receptor beta chains from the same sample are listed, as sequenced in a study of T cell repertoires in cytomegalovirus infection. Their antigens are not known. TCRdb used MiXCR to reprocess the reads, holding one entry per CDR3 protein. Of around 570,000 distinct CDR3 sequences listed, 35% to 50% were seen once; the top ten hold 40% to 60%. The specimen was cultured PBMCs, collected from culture after CMV antigen stimulation. Receptors originate from a human donor in good health (CMV status not recorded). Some clones in this sample may be carry-over from other donors' samples.

The chain links TRBV6-1 to TRBJ2-3; 7 nucleotides line up with TRBD1. CDR1 is MNHNS, CDR2 SASEGT, per germline. The CDR3 is 15 residues long. J gave up 1 base and V 4 bases, and 5 bases lay outside the gene matches. Here the CDR3 DNA reads TGTGCCAGCAGTGCTAACACAGGGGGCACAGATACGCAGTATTTT. It encodes CASSANTGGTDTQYF.

The chain joins TRBV7-6 to TRBJ2-1; 8 nucleotides align to TRBD2. Unmatched junction bases numbered 11, after V lost 5 bases and J lost 5 bases. CDR1 and CDR2 from the germline V gene are SGHVS and FNYEAQ. The CDR3 spans 16 residues. The CDR3 DNA sequence: TGTGCCAGCAGCCCCTCCGGGGGGGAGAATCACAATGAGCAGTTCTTC. Translated: CASSPSGGENHNEQFF.